The 10 T cell receptor beta chains reported below all come from one sample, sequenced in a study of Ad26.COV2.S vaccination and SARS-CoV-2 variants. Treatment of the sample: about 20 received Ad26.COV2.S at low or high dose, single or two shots; roughly 5 received placebo; per-sample allocation not given. Sampling occurred on day 63 after the first vaccine or placebo injection. TCRdb's table, derived via immunoSEQ multiplex PCR, lists solely in-frame clones and lacks some. The sample has hundreds of thousands of clones, roughly 84% seen once; the top ten hold roughly 3.6%. Specimen: peripheral blood, collected in a trial of Ad26.COV2.S vaccine versus placebo. The receptor source for this set is a person aged 18-65 years who received the Ad26.COV2.S COVID-19 vaccine or a placebo.

This clone was detected a few times. The chain joins TRBV7-6 to TRBJ2-2; D might be TRBD1 or TRBD2, each matching 6 bases. The CDR3 length is 16 residues. Germline V gene data show CDR1 as SGHVS and CDR2 as FNYEAQ. Trimming pared 1 base from V and 5 bases from J, leaving 14 bases between. Here the CDR3 reads CASSLVGGAGTGELFF. In DNA, the CDR3 is TGTGCCAGCAGCTTAGTGGGGGGCGCGGGAACCGGGGAGCTGTTTTTT.

The chain uses TRBV9 and TRBJ2-1, with 11 positions matching TRBD2. The CDR3 is made up of 15 amino acids. The germline CDR1 and CDR2 sequences are SGDLS and YYNGEE. V lost 2 bases, J lost 8 bases, and 6 bases stayed unmatched. CDR3 region: CASSVSGGEGDEQFF. For the CDR3, the DNA is TGTGCCAGCAGCGTTAGCGGGGGGGAGGGTGATGAGCAGTTCTTC. Complete variable domain (other parts from reference TRBV9 and TRBJ2-1): DSGVTQTPKHLITATGQRVTLRCSPRSGDLSVYWYQQSLDQGLQFLIQYYNGEERAKGNILERFSAQQFPDLHSELNLSSLELGDSALYFCASSVSGGEGDEQFFGPGTRLTVL.

The chain has TRBV27 and TRBJ2-4; the D call may be TRBD1 or TRBD2 (5 bases each). Germline CDR1 and CDR2: MNHEY and SMNVEV (reference sequence). The CDR3 loop spans 13 amino acids. V shed 2 bases and J shed 10 bases, with 12 bases lying between them. CDR3 DNA: TGTGCCAGCAGTTTAAGGTTCGGGGCTATTCAGTACTTC. It translates to CASSLRFGAIQYF.

V gene TRBV7-3 combines with J gene TRBJ1-2, with TRBD1 as a possible D gene (5 bases). CDR1 SGHTA and CDR2 FQGTGA come from the germline V gene. V shed 5 bases and J shed 4 bases, with 11 bases lying between them. CDR3 length: 13 amino acids. CDR3 sequence: CASSAQGGYGYTF. DNA of the CDR3: TGTGCCAGCAGCGCTCAGGGAGGCTATGGCTACACCTTC.

The rearrangement links TRBV7-8 to TRBJ2-1, with 10 nucleotides matching TRBD2. V shed 3 bases and J 5 bases; nucleotides not matched to a gene: 4. The CDR3 is 15 amino acids. Germline CDR1 reads SGHVS; CDR2 reads FQNEAQ. CDR3 sequence: CASSFLAGANNEQFF. As DNA, the CDR3 is TGTGCCAGCAGCTTTCTAGCGGGGGCAAACAATGAGCAGTTCTTC.

Concerning this clone itself: This sample includes further DNA sequences coding for the same CDR3. V is TRBV6-5 and J is TRBJ2-5, with D tentatively TRBD2 (7 bases). CDR1 and CDR2 (germline): MNHEY, SVGAGI. The CDR3 loop spans 15 amino acids. The V end was cut by 5 bases, the J end by 5 bases, with 18 bases between. The CDR3 sequence is CASSPSGGAGETQYF. In DNA, the CDR3 is TGTGCCAGCAGTCCTAGTGGGGGGGCCGGTGAGACCCAGTACTTC.

The J gene is TRBJ1-1, the V gene TRBV6-5; TRBD1 matches at 8 bases. V trimming: 7 bases; J trimming: 4 bases; junction bases outside the gene matches: 5. Germline CDR1 and CDR2: MNHEY and SVGAGI. This CDR3 contains 13 residues. DNA of the CDR3: TGTGCCAGCATCAGACAGGGGTTCACTGAAGCTTTCTTT. It encodes CASIRQGFTEAFF.

The chain is built from TRBV12-5 and TRBJ2-2; D ambiguous. The CDR3 extends over 14 amino acids. The germline gives CDR1 LGHNT, CDR2 FRNRAP. V gave up 2 bases and J gave up 7 bases, with 11 bases separating them. The chain's CDR3 is CASGLSSALGELFF. The DNA for the CDR3 is TGTGCTAGTGGTTTGTCCTCCGCCCTCGGGGAGCTGTTTTTT.

This clone was counted between two and nine times. This chain uses TRBV6-5 with TRBJ2-7, with TRBD1 matching 9 bases. The CDR3 has 13 amino acids. Unmatched junction bases numbered 1, after V lost 6 bases and J lost 1 base. Germline values: CDR1 MNHEY, CDR2 SVGAGI. The CDR3 region is CASSGTGSYEQYF. For the CDR3, the DNA is TGTGCCAGCAGCGGGACAGGGTCCTACGAGCAGTACTTC.

V is TRBV5-8 and J is TRBJ1-1; TRBD1 matches at 8 bases. After removal of 0 bases from V and 2 bases from J, the junction contained 6 bases not matched to a gene. There are 16 residues in the CDR3. Germline loops: CDR1 SGHTS, CDR2 YDEGEE. The CDR3 is CASSLEQGVRNTEAFF. In nucleotides, the CDR3 is TGTGCCAGCAGCTTGGAACAGGGGGTACGTAACACTGAAGCTTTCTTT.